Below, 19 T cell receptor beta chains from the same sample are listed, as sequenced in a study of CXCR3-negative and CXCR3-positive naive CD8 T cells (dated by TCRdb to between 2017 and 2020). General findings and caveats noted by the study authors: Compared with CXCR3-negative naive cells, CXCR3-positive naive cells had TRB CDR3s with higher hydrophobicity (lower Kidera factor 4), lower energy, and higher strength and volume indices.

Sequencing was carried out with a NextSeq 550. The Human TCR Profiling Kit (MiLaboratory) was used to make UMI-labeled 5' RACE TRB cDNA libraries. The reads underwent TCRdb reprocessing, giving one record for each CDR3 protein sequence and no DNA. The sample table on file contains tens of thousands of distinct CDR3 sequences. The ten most abundant clones make up approximately 0.82% of the sample. Their antigens remain unidentified. The sequenced material came from naive CXCR3+ CD8+ T cells from blood. Explained via the paper, the cell subset or site label denotes: CD45RO-CCR7+CD27+CD95- naive CD8+ T cells expressing CXCR3 (TNR3+). These receptors all stem from a human donor in good health. Some clones in this sample may be carry-over from other donors' samples.

The V gene is TRBV27, the J gene TRBJ1-5. The CDR3 covers 14 residues. Per germline, CDR1 MNHEY and CDR2 SMNVEV (reference sequence). The CDR3 sequence: CASGGAGPNQPQHF.

The chain is built from TRBV28 and TRBJ2-7; the TRBD1 assignment by TCRdb is unverifiable without DNA. Germline CDR1 is MDHEN and CDR2 is SYDVKM. The CDR3 is 17 residues long. The CDR3 sequence: CASSLTPQRGWQYEQYF.

The chain combines TRBV27 with TRBJ1-1. This CDR3 is built from 13 residues. Germline V gene sequence: CDR1 MNHEY, CDR2 SMNVEV (reference sequence). The chain's CDR3 is CASRDGTLNQAFF.

The chain's CDR3 is CASSFGVGNSPLHF. The chain recombines TRBV12-3 or TRBV12-4 with TRBJ1-6. CDR3 length: 14 amino acids.

The chain links TRBV6-5 to TRBJ2-1; TCRdb's D call, TRBD1, is unchecked because there is no DNA. The CDR3 extends over 15 amino acids. Germline V gene data show CDR1 as MNHEY and CDR2 as SVGAGI. CDR3 sequence reads: CASSYSGTGAREQFF.

The J gene is TRBJ2-2, the V gene TRBV6-5. This CDR3 has 14 amino acids. Germline values: CDR1 MNHEY, CDR2 SVGAGI. CDR3 protein: CASRFIPNTGELFF.

The genes are TRBV14 and TRBJ2-5; TCRdb designates TRBD2, a call that cannot be tested without DNA. CDR1 is SGHDN and CDR2 is FVKESK in the germline V gene. The CDR3 consists of 16 residues. CDR3 in amino acids: CASSGTGTSGEETQYF.

This sequence joins TRBV3-1 and TRBJ2-3; TCRdb returns TRBD1, unconfirmable since there is no DNA. This CDR3 has 15 amino acids. Germline values: CDR1 LGHDT, CDR2 YNNKEL (reference sequence). The CDR3 region is CASTLDRGGSDTQYF.

V is TRBV7-3 and J is TRBJ2-7; TCRdb outputs TRBD1, but without DNA this stays unchecked. Germline lookup yields CDR1 SGHTA and CDR2 FQGTGA. This CDR3 is built from 14 residues. The CDR3 is CASSLGPGHHEQYF. Supplemented by reference TRBV7-3 and TRBJ2-7, the full variable domain reads GAGVSQTPSNKVTEKGKYVELRCDPISGHTALYWYRQSLGQGPEFLIYFQGTGAADDSGLPNDRFFAVRPEGSVSTLKIQRTERGDSAVYLCASSLGPGHHEQYFGPGTRLTVT.

The chain uses TRBV29-1 and TRBJ2-3; the TCRdb D gene call, TRBD1, has no DNA to confirm it. This CDR3 contains 12 residues. Per the germline V gene, CDR1 is SQVTM and CDR2 is ANQGSEA. The CDR3: CSAWTGSDTQYF.

The chain combines TRBV6-4 with TRBJ2-3; TCRdb's assignment of TRBD1 cannot be checked, as there is no DNA. Per the germline V gene, CDR1 is MRHNA and CDR2 is SNTAGT. This CDR3 comprises 15 residues. Here the CDR3 reads CASSDQAGGTDTQYF.

The chain joins TRBV4-3 to TRBJ2-2; with no DNA, the TCRdb D assignment of TRBD1 cannot be verified. This CDR3 has 17 amino acids. CDR1 is LGHNA, CDR2 YSLEER, per germline. CDR3 in amino acids: CASSQEGAAGGPGELFF.

The rearrangement uses TRBV5-1 and TRBJ2-7; TCRdb gives TRBD2 as the D gene, but with no DNA this cannot be confirmed. The CDR3 consists of 14 residues. The germline gives CDR1 SGHRS, CDR2 YFSETQ. The CDR3 reads CASSLASGNYEQYF.

This rearrangement joins TRBV7-2 to TRBJ2-7; no DNA is available, so the TRBD1 call from TCRdb remains unchecked. The CDR3 runs to 15 residues. Germline CDR1 SGHTA, CDR2 FQGNSA. The CDR3 is CASSLGWDGSYEQYF.

The J gene is TRBJ2-3, the V gene TRBV28; absent DNA, TCRdb's TRBD1 call cannot be checked. This CDR3 is 15 amino acids long. Germline CDR1 is MDHEN and CDR2 is SYDVKM. CDR3 in amino acids: CASSFTKWGPDSQYF.

The rearrangement joins TRBV5-1 to TRBJ2-7; no DNA is available, so the TRBD2 call from TCRdb remains unchecked. CDR3 length: 15 residues. CDR1 is SGHRS and CDR2 is YFSETQ in the germline V gene. CDR3 in amino acids: CASSGAGLETYEQYF. The whole variable domain, filled in from reference TRBV5-1 and TRBJ2-7, reads KAGVTQTPRYLIKTRGQQVTLSCSPISGHRSVSWYQQTPGQGLQFLFEYFSETQRNKGNFPGRFSGRQFSNSRSEMNVSTLELGDSALYLCASSGAGLETYEQYFGPGTRLTVT.

The V gene is TRBV6-2 or TRBV6-3, the J gene TRBJ2-3; TCRdb picks TRBD2, but there is no DNA to check that call. Germline V gene sequence: CDR1 MNHEY, CDR2 SVGEGT. The CDR3 spans 18 residues. The CDR3 loop reads CASSYDPPAGTRTDTQYF.

The V gene is TRBV7-9, the J gene TRBJ2-7; as DNA is missing, the TRBD1 call by TCRdb cannot be tested. Germline CDR1 and CDR2: SEHNR and FQNEAQ (reference sequence). The CDR3 totals 12 residues. The chain's CDR3 is CASSLSPPEQYF.

The rearrangement joins TRBV7-9 to TRBJ2-5; TCRdb reports TRBD1, a call that lacks DNA to check it against. This CDR3 comprises 17 residues. CDR1 is SEHNR, CDR2 FQNEAQ, per germline (reference sequence). The CDR3 sequence: CASSFPTVTDAGGTQYF.